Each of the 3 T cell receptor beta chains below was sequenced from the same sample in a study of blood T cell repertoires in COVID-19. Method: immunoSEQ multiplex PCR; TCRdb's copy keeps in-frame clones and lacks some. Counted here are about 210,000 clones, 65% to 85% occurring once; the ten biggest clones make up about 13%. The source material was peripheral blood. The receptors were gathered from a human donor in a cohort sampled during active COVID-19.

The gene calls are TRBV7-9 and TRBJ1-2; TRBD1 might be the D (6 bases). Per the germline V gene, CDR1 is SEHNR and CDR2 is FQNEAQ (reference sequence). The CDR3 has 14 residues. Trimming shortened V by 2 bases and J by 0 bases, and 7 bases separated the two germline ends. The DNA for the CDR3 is TGTGCCAGCAGCTTACAGGGGACTAACTATGGCTACACCTTC. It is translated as CASSLQGTNYGYTF.

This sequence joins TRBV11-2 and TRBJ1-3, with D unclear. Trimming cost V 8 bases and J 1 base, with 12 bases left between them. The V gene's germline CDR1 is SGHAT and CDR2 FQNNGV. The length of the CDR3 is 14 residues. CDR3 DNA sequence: TGTGCCAGCGGGCTGGAAGGTTCTGGAAACACCATATATTTT. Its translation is CASGLEGSGNTIYF.

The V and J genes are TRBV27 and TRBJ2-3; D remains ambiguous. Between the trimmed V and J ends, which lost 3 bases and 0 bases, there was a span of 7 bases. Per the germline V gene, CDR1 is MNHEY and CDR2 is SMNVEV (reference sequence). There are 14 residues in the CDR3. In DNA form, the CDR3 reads TGTGCCAGCAGTTTTTATCCTAGCACAGATACGCAGTATTTT. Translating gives CASSFYPSTDTQYF.